This T cell receptor beta chain was captured in a study of beta chain features in type 1 diabetes. Reverse transcription of all isolated RNA meant that expressed TCRB transcripts were sequenced. This table comes from immunoSEQ multiplex PCR, and its TCRdb copy is limited to in-frame clones, with some not included. The sample lists 860,000 or so clones, roughly 15% seen once, with roughly 0.025% in the top ten. Trimming took off 4 bases at V and 0 bases at J, with 6 bases between the two ends. This CDR3 contains 14 residues. Germline V gives CDR1 LNHDA, CDR2 SQIVND (reference sequence). As for this clone: Its target is unknown.

Broader study findings: Naive, central memory and Treg TCRB repertoires appeared more alike in patients than in healthy donors.

The rearrangement links TRBV19 to TRBJ2-2; no definite D call. The sequence came from a woman aged 18 to 35 in good health. Sequencing was done on a sample of naive CD4+ T cells from blood. This CDR3 is CASSNRPNTGELFF. The CDR3 nucleotides are TGTGCCAGTAGTAACCGACCGAACACCGGGGAGCTGTTTTTT.